This entry is about one TCR beta chain. Germline-derived CDR1 and CDR2 are SGHDN and FVKESK. The CDR3 is made up of 15 amino acids. Trimming cost V 1 base and J 4 bases, with 8 bases left between them. The data stem from a study of blood T cell repertoires in COVID-19. Study summary: Samples representing acute and convalescent COVID-19 were sourced from the United States, Italy and Spain. In each case, the material was cDNA or gDNA derived from T cells, B-cell-depleted T cells, or PBMCs.

Source study methods: Quantification of nucleated cells was approximated via reference gene primer amplification. Clones were sequenced by immunoSEQ multiplex PCR, and TCRdb holds only the in-frame ones, with some missing. The V and J calls and clone size are taken from that table; D and trimming were inferred from the DNA. The data contain under 50,000 clones, approximately 88% of them singletons. The material sequenced was peripheral blood. The V call is TRBV14, the J call TRBJ1-6, with D hard to call. The TCR originated in a man between 65 and 79 years old with acute or convalescent COVID-19. The CDR3 loop reads CASSQAGSYNSPLHF. In DNA, the CDR3 is TGTGCCAGCAGCCAAGCTGGGAGTTATAATTCACCCCTCCACTTT. The whole variable domain, remainder taken from reference TRBV14 and TRBJ1-6, is EAGVTQFPSHSVIEKGQTVTLRCDPISGHDNLYWYRRVMGKEIKFLLHFVKESKQDESGMPNNRFLAERTGGTYSTLKVQPAELEDSGVYFCASSQAGSYNSPLHFGNGTRLTVT.